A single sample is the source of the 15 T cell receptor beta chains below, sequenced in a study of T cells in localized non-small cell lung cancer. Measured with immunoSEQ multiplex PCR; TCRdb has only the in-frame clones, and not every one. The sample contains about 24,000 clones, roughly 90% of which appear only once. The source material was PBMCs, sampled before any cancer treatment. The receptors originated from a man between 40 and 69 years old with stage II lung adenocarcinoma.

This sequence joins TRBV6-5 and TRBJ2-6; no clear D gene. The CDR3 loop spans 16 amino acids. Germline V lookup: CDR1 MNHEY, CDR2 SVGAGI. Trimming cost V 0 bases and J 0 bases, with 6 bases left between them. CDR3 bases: TGTGCCAGCAGTTACTCGCAGCACTCTGGGGCCAACGTCCTGACTTTC. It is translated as CASSYSQHSGANVLTF.

CDR3: CASSEYPGANGYTF. CDR3 coding DNA: TGTGCCAGCAGTGAATACCCGGGGGCGAATGGCTACACCTTC. The chain employs TRBV6-1 and TRBJ1-2; D is perhaps TRBD1 (6 bases). V shed 2 bases and J shed 6 bases, with 13 bases lying between them. Per germline, CDR1 MNHNS and CDR2 SASEGT. This CDR3 has 14 residues.

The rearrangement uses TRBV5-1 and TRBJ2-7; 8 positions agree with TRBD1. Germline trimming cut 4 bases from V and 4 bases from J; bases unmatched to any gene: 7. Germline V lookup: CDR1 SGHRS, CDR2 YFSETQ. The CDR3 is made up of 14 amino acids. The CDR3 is CASSPDRGGYEQYF. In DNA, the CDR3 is TGCGCCAGCAGCCCCGACAGGGGTGGGTACGAGCAGTACTTC.

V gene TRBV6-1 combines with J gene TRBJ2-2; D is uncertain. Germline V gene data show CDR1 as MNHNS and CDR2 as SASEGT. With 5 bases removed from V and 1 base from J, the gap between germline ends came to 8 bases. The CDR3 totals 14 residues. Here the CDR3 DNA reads TGTGCCAGCAGTAGGTCACAGAACACCGGGGAGCTGTTTTTT. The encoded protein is CASSRSQNTGELFF.

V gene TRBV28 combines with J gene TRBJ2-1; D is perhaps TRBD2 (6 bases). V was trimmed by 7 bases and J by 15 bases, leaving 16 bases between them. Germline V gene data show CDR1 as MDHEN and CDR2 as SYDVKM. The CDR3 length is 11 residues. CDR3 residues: CASNQAGSLFF. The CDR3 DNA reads TGTGCCAGCAACCAGGCGGGGTCCTTGTTCTTC.

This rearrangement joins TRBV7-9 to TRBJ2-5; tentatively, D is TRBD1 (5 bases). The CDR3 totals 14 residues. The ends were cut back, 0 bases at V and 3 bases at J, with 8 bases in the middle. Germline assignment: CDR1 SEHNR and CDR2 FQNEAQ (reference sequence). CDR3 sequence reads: CASSLADREETQYF. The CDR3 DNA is TGTGCCAGCAGCTTAGCCGACAGAGAAGAGACCCAGTACTTC.

The CDR3 DNA reads TGTGCCAGCAGTCCACAGGGAACTAATGAAAAACTGTTTTTT. It encodes CASSPQGTNEKLFF. This chain uses TRBV7-9 with TRBJ1-4; D is perhaps TRBD1 (6 bases). This CDR3 spans 14 amino acids. With 6 bases removed from V and 1 base from J, the gap between germline ends came to 9 bases. In germline, CDR1 is SEHNR, CDR2 FQNEAQ (reference sequence).

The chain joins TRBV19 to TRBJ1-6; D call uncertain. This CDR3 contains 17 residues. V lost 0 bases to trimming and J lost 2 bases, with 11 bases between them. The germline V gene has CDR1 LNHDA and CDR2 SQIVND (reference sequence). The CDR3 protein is CASSIDLSGTYNSPLHF. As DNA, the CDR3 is TGTGCCAGTAGTATAGATCTATCGGGGACCTATAATTCACCCCTCCACTTT.

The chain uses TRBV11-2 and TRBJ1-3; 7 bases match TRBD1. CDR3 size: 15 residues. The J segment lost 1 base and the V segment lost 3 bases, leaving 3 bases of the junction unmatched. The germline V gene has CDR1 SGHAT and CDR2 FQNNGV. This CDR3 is CASSFRGLSGNTIYF. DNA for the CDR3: TGTGCCAGCAGCTTTAGGGGGCTGTCTGGAAACACCATATATTTT. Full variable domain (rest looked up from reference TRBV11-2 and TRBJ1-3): EAGVAQSPRYKIIEKRQSVAFWCNPISGHATLYWYQQILGQGPKLLIQFQNNGVVDDSQLPKDRFSAERLKGVDSTLKIQPAKLEDSAVYLCASSFRGLSGNTIYFGEGSWLTVV.

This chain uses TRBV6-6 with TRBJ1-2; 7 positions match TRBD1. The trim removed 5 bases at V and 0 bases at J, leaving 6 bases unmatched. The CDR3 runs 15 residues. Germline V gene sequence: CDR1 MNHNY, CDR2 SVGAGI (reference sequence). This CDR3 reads CASSTWTGPNYGYTF. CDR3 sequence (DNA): TGTGCCAGCAGTACTTGGACAGGACCTAACTATGGCTACACCTTC.

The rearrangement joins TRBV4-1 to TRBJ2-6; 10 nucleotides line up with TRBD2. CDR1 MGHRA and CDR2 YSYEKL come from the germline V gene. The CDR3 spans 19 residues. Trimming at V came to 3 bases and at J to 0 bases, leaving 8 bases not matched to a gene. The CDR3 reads CASSHEKRGGSSGANVLTF. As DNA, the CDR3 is TGCGCCAGCAGCCACGAAAAGCGGGGGGGAAGCTCTGGGGCCAACGTCCTGACTTTC.

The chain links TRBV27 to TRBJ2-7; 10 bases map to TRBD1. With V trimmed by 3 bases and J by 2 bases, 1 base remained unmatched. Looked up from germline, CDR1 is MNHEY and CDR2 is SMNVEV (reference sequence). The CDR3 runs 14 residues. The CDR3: CASSLGTGAYEQYF. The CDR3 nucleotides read TGTGCCAGCAGTTTGGGGACAGGGGCCTACGAGCAGTACTTC.

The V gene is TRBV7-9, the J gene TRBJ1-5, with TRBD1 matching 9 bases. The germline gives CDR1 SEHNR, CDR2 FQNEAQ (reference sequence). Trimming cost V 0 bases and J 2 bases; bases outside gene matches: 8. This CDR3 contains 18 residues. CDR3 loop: CASSLALTGGIGNQPQHF. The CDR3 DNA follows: TGTGCCAGCAGCTTAGCCCTAACAGGGGGCATAGGCAATCAGCCCCAGCATTTT.

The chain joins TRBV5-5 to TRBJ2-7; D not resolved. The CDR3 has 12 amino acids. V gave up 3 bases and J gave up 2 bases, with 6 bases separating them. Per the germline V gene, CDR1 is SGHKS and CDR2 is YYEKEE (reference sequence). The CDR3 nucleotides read TGTGCCAGCAGCTCGCAGCCCTACGAGCAGTACTTC. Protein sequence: CASSSQPYEQYF. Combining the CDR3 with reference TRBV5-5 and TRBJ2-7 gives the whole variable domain DAGVTQSPTHLIKTRGQQVTLRCSPISGHKSVSWYQQVLGQGPQFIFQYYEKEERGRGNFPDRFSARQFPNYSSELNVNALLLGDSALYLCASSSQPYEQYFGPGTRLTVT.

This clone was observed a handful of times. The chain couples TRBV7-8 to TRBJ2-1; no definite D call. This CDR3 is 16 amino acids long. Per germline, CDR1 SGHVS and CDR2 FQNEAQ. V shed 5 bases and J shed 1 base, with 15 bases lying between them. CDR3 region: CASSANTAASYNEQFF. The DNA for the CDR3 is TGTGCCAGCAGCGCCAACACCGCGGCTTCCTACAATGAGCAGTTCTTC.